Listed below are T cell receptor beta chains from one sample, sequenced in a study of blood T cell repertoires in COVID-19. Sequencing was performed with immunoSEQ multiplex PCR; in TCRdb, only in-frame clones are kept and a portion is missing. The sample consists of tens of thousands of clones, around 82% of them appearing once. Sequencing was done on a sample of peripheral blood. The receptors were gathered from a man aged 35 to 55 with acute or convalescent COVID-19. CDR3s include the opening cysteine and the closing phenylalanine or tryptophan. The D gene is left open where the match is weak. Not every row has a clone size; where given, it reads once, few, many or a size class.

NA	TRBV28	TRBJ1-3	NA	TGTGCCAGCAGGAGGGGGTCCTCTGGAAACACCATATATTTT	CASRRGSSGNTIYF
NA	TRBV5-4	TRBJ1-2	NA	TGTGCCAGCAGCTTGGCCGGCAGGGCAGCTAACTATGGCTACACCTTC	CASSLAGRAANYGYTF
NA	TRBV7-7	TRBJ2-2	NA	TGTGCCAGCAGCTTAGAAGGGGCAGGGTACACCGGGGAGCTGTTTTTT	CASSLEGAGYTGELFF
NA	TRBV27	TRBJ1-1	NA	TGTGCCAGCAGTTTATCCTGGGGAGGAGACACTGAAGCTTTCTTT	CASSLSWGGDTEAFF
NA	TRBV5-1	TRBJ1-2	TRBD1	TGCGCCAGCAGCGTGGGACAGAAGAATGGCTACACCTTC	CASSVGQKNGYTF
few	TRBV7-2	TRBJ1-1	TRBD1	TGTGCCAGCAGCTTAATCCGACAGGGAACTTTCTTT	CASSLIRQGTFF
NA	TRBV5-1	TRBJ1-2	TRBD1	TGCGCCAGCAGCCTCAGGACAGGGGGCCTCTATGGCTACACCTTC	CASSLRTGGLYGYTF
NA	TRBV18	TRBJ1-6	NA	TGTGCCAGCTCCCAAAGCAAGGCAGCGGGAAATTCACCCCTCCACTTT	CASSQSKAAGNSPLHF
NA	TRBV24-1	TRBJ1-2	TRBD1	TGTGCCACCAGTGACGGGACAGGGTATGAGGGCTACACCTTC	CATSDGTGYEGYTF
NA	TRBV2	TRBJ1-1	NA	TGTGCCAGCAGTGAAATTGCCAGGGCGTCTGAAGCTTTCTTT	CASSEIARASEAFF
NA	TRBV5-1	TRBJ2-3	NA	TGCGCCAGCAGGTCCTATGCAGGGGCCCTTTCCACAGATACGCAGTATTTT	CASRSYAGALSTDTQYF
NA	TRBV11-2	TRBJ2-1	NA	TGTGCCAGCAGCTTAAACAGGGACAATGAGCAGTTCTTC	CASSLNRDNEQFF
NA	TRBV5-1	TRBJ1-1	NA	TGCGCCAGCAGCCGGGACTCGAACACTGAAGCTTTCTTT	CASSRDSNTEAFF
NA	TRBV6-5	TRBJ2-1	NA	TGTGCCAGCAGTTACTCGTCGACTAGAAGGCATAATGAGCAGTTCTTC	CASSYSSTRRHNEQFF
NA	TRBV4-3	TRBJ2-7	TRBD1	TGCGCCAGCAGCCAAGGCAGGGGTCAGGGGGTCAACGAGCAGTACTTC	CASSQGRGQGVNEQYF
NA	TRBV3-1/TRBV3-2	TRBJ2-2	NA	TGTGCCAGCAGCCTTGTCTCCGGGACAAAATACACCGGGGAGCTGTTTTTT	CASSLVSGTKYTGELFF
NA	TRBV11-2	TRBJ1-2	NA	TGTGCCAGCACCCCGAACGGTTATGGCTACACCTTC	CASTPNGYGYTF
NA	TRBV5-6	TRBJ2-7	TRBD1	TGTGCCAGCAGCTTCGGGACAGTCTACGAGCAGTACTTC	CASSFGTVYEQYF
NA	TRBV5-1	TRBJ1-2	TRBD1	TGCGCCAGCAGCCCCGCAAGTGGCGGACAGGATTACTATGGCTACACCTTC	CASSPASGGQDYYGYTF
NA	TRBV30	TRBJ2-3	TRBD2	TGTGCCTGGACTAGCGGATTCACAGATACGCAGTATTTT	CAWTSGFTDTQYF
once	TRBV9	TRBJ2-2	NA	TGTGCCAGCAGCGTAGTAATGTCAGCCGGGGAGCTGTTTTTT	CASSVVMSAGELFF
NA	TRBV5-1	TRBJ2-5	NA	TGCGCCAGCAGCTTTAACAGCCGTGGTGAAGAGACCCAGTACTTC	CASSFNSRGEETQYF
once	TRBV13	TRBJ1-5	NA	TGTGCCAGCAGCTTTAGTAATCAGCCCCAGCATTTT	CASSFSNQPQHF
NA	TRBV5-1	TRBJ1-1	NA	TGCGCCAGCTCCCAGAGAACAGGCAACACTGAAGCTTTCTTT	CASSQRTGNTEAFF
NA	TRBV3-1/TRBV3-2	TRBJ2-2	NA	TGTGCCAGCAGCCAAGTTCGGGACAGGGAGCTGTTTTTT	CASSQVRDRELFF
NA	TRBV6-5	TRBJ1-5	TRBD1	TGTGCCAGTCGAACAGGGGGGGCCCCATCGCCCCAGCATTTT	CASRTGGAPSPQHF
NA	TRBV5-4	TRBJ2-6	NA	TGTGCCAGCAGCTGGCCCTCTGGGGCCAACGTCCTGACTTTC	CASSWPSGANVLTF
NA	TRBV7-9	TRBJ2-7	NA	TGTGCCAGCAGCTTCACGCGGGGTTCCTACGAGCAGTACTTC	CASSFTRGSYEQYF
NA	TRBV14	TRBJ1-2	NA	TGTGCCAGCAGCCAAGGGCAGGGCAGTACCTACACCTTC	CASSQGQGSTYTF
NA	TRBV5-4	TRBJ1-4	TRBD1	TGTGCCAGCAGCCGATCTATCGGGACAGGGCAAGAAAAACTGTTTTTT	CASSRSIGTGQEKLFF
NA	TRBV4-1	TRBJ2-7	NA	TGCGCCAGCAGCCACCTGACAGAAACCTACGAGCAGTACTTC	CASSHLTETYEQYF
NA	TRBV7-2	TRBJ1-6	TRBD1	TGTGCCAGCAGCCTGGGACAGGGGAGGTCCTATAATTCACCCCTCCACTTT	CASSLGQGRSYNSPLHF
NA	TRBV7-9	TRBJ1-2	NA	TGTGCCAGCAGCTACGGGACGGAGGGTGGCTACACCTTC	CASSYGTEGGYTF
NA	TRBV24-1	TRBJ1-1	NA	TGTGCCACCAGTACGGGGGGCCGTGGTGAAGCTTTCTTT	CATSTGGRGEAFF